The source of this TCR beta chain is a study of preoperative IRX-2 immunotherapy in early breast cancer. The table lists this clone with a count of one. Noted treatment: preoperative locoregional IRX-2 cytokine immunotherapy. This phase Ib study tested locoregional IRX-2 cytokine immunotherapy given before surgery. The CDR3 sequence is 13 residues long. TCRdb's copy holds only in-frame clones and misses some; the assay was immunoSEQ multiplex PCR. The sample shows around 88,000 clones, roughly 85% of them seen only once. J is TRBJ1-1 and V is TRBV22-1. TRBV22-1 is a recognized pseudogene. The TCR sequence derives from a human donor with breast cancer. The sequencing here drew on tumor tissue, taken after IRX-2 immunotherapy. The CDR3 DNA follows: TGTGCCAGCAATCCAGGGACCTACACTGAAGCTTTCTTT. Translating gives CASNPGTYTEAFF.